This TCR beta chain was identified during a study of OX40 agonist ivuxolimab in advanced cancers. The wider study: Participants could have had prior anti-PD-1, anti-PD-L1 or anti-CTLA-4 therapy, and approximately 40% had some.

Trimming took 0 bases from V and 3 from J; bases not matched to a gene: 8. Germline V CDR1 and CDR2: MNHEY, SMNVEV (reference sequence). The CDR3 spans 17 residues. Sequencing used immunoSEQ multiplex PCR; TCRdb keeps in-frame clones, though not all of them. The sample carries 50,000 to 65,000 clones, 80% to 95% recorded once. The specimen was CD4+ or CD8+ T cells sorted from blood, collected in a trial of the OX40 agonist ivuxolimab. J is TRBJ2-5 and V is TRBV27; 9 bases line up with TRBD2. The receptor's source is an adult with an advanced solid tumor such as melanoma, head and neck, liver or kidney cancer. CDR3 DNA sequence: TGTGCCAGCAGTTTATCCCCGGGCGGGAGGGCCGAAGAGACCCAGTACTTC. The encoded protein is CASSLSPGGRAEETQYF.